This note documents a single TCR beta chain sequence. Its antigen is as yet unknown. Deep-level assay runs were performed. Data came from immunoSEQ multiplex PCR; TCRdb stores just in-frame clones and leaves some out. This table holds about 330,000 clones, around 74% found once. This sample stems from a study of shared clonotypes between healthy human individuals. General observations from the study: The naive CD4 repertoires of several donors were compared, and roughly 5% of clonotypes were shared.

Every one of the donors was a Caucasian adult that lived in Nashville, Tennessee. The specimen sequenced was memory CD4+ T cells sorted from blood. Subset indicated: CD45RA-negative fraction. The clonotype originates from a man aged 25-40 years in good health.

The CDR3 nucleotides read TGTGCCAGCAGCCCCTGGGGCCAGGAATACAATGAGCAGTTCTTC. Translation: CASSPWGQEYNEQFF. The chain joins TRBV28 to TRBJ2-1; D is perhaps TRBD1 (5 bases). The germline V gene encodes CDR1 MDHEN and CDR2 SYDVKM. CDR3 length: 15 residues. Trimming took 6 bases from V and 4 from J, leaving 16 bases between them.